This T cell receptor (beta chain) appears in the sequencing data of a study of sequential checkpoint blockade in melanoma. Specified treatment: randomized to nivolumab then ipilimumab (arm A) or the reverse (arm B). PBMC sorting kept live CD3+CD8+ cells without CD19 or CD56. Using immunoSEQ multiplex PCR, the repertoire was profiled, and TCRdb retains in-frame clones only, with some absent. This table holds 31,000 or so clones, around nine tenths found once. The CDR3 is 17 residues long. Germline V gene sequence: CDR1 SGHDN, CDR2 FVKESK. V was clipped by 1 base and J by 1 base; unmatched bases: 6. The gene calls are TRBV14 and TRBJ2-7; 11 nucleotides match TRBD1. The sequencing used CD8+ T cells sorted from blood (inferred from file names), collected from a patient given nivolumab and ipilimumab in sequence. This clonotype was obtained from a human donor with melanoma. DNA of the CDR3: TGTGCCAGCAGCCAAGGCTGGGACAGGGGGTCATCCTACGAGCAGTACTTC. Its protein product is CASSQGWDRGSSYEQYF.